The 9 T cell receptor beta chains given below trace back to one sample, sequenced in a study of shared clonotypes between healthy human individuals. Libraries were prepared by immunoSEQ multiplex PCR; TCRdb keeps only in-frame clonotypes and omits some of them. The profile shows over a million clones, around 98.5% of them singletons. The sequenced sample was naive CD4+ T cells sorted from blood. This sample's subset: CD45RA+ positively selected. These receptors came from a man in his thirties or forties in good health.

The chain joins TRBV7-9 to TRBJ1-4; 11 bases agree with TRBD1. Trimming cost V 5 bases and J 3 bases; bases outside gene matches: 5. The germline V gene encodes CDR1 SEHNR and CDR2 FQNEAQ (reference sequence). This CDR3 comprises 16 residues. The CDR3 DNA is TGTGCCAGCAGCCAGGACAGGGGGCCGGCTAATGAAAAACTGTTTTTT. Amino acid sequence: CASSQDRGPANEKLFF.

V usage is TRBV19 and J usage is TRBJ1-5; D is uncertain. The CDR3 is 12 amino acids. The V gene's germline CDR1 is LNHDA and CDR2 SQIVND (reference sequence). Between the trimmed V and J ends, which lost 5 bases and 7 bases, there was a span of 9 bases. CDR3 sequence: CASSVVGQPQHF. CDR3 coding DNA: TGTGCCAGTAGTGTCGTGGGCCAGCCCCAGCATTTT.

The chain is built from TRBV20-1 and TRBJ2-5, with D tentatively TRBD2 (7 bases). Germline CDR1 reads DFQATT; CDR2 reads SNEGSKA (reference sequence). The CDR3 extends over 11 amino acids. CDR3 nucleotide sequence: TGCGGGGGGGGCGGACAAGAGACCCAGTACTTC. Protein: CGGGGQETQYF.

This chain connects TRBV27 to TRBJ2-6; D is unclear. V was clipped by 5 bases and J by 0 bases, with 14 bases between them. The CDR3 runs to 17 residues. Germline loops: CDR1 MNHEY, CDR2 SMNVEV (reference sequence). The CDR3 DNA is TGTGCCAGCAGTGCAACGCCATTAAGCTCTGGGGCCAACGTCCTGACTTTC. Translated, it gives CASSATPLSSGANVLTF.

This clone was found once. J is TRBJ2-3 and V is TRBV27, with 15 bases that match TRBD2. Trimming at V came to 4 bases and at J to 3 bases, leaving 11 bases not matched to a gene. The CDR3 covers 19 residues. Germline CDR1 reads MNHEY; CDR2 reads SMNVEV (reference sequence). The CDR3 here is CASSSGLAGGVRVTDTQYF. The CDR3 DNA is TGTGCCAGCAGTTCGGGACTAGCGGGAGGAGTAAGGGTTACAGATACGCAGTATTTT.

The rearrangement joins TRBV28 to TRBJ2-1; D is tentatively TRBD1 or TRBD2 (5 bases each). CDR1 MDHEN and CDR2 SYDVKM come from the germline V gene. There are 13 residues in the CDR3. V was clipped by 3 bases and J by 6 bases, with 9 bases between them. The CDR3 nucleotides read TGTGCCAGCAGTTTGGGACCCCGCAATGAGCAGTTCTTC. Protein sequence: CASSLGPRNEQFF.

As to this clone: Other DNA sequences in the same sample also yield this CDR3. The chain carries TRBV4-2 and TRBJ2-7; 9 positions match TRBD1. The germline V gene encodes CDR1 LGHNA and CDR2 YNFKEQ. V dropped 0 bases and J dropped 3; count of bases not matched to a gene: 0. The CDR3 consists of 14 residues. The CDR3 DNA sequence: TGTGCCAGCAGCCAAGAGGACAGGGGCTACGAGCAGTACTTC. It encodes CASSQEDRGYEQYF.

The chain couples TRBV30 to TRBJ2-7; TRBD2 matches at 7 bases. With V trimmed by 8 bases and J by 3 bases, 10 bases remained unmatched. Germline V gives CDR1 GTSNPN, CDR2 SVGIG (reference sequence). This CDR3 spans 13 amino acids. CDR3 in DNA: TGTGCCGTACCGGGGGAGGGCTTCTACGAGCAGTACTTC. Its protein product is CAVPGEGFYEQYF.

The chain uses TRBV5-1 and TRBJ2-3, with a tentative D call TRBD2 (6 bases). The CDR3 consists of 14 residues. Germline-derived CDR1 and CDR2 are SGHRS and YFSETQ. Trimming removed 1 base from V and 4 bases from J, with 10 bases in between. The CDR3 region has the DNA TGCGCCAGCAGCTTGCATTTAGCGGCAGATACGCAGTATTTT. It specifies CASSLHLAADTQYF.